The 24 T cell receptor beta chains in this list originate from one sample, sequenced in a study of blood T cell repertoires in COVID-19. TCRdb's table, derived via immunoSEQ multiplex PCR, lists solely in-frame clones and lacks some. This sample has more than 30,000 clones; 70% to 90% occur once, and the top ten carry 12%. Source material: peripheral blood. The receptors stem from a man in his sixties with active COVID-19.

The chain carries TRBV5-5 and TRBJ2-7; D gene ambiguous. Trimming removed 3 bases from V and 7 bases from J, with 17 bases in between. Per germline, CDR1 SGHKS and CDR2 YYEKEE (reference sequence). The CDR3 totals 14 residues. CDR3 loop: CASSSLMAPEEQYF. The CDR3 DNA follows: TGTGCCAGCAGCTCCCTGATGGCCCCAGAAGAGCAGTACTTC.

The gene calls are TRBV19 and TRBJ2-3; 13 bases align to TRBD2. The germline gives CDR1 LNHDA, CDR2 SQIVND (reference sequence). The CDR3 is 16 amino acids. The V segment lost 9 bases and the J segment 2 bases; nucleotides outside the gene matches: 8. CDR3 DNA sequence: TGTGCCAGCAGTCAGGGACTAGCGGGATCCACAGATACGCAGTATTTT. The encoded protein is CASSQGLAGSTDTQYF. Full variable domain (outside the CDR3, taken from reference TRBV19 and TRBJ2-3): DGGITQSPKYLFRKEGQNVTLSCEQNLNHDAMYWYRQDPGQGLRLIYYSQIVNDFQKGDIAEGYSVSREKKESFPLTVTSAQKNPTAFYLCASSQGLAGSTDTQYFGPGTRLTVL.

V gene TRBV6-5 combines with J gene TRBJ2-7; possible D gene TRBD1, 5 bases. The CDR3 loop spans 15 amino acids. In germline, CDR1 is MNHEY, CDR2 SVGAGI. V was cut by 0 bases and J by 0 bases, with 9 bases left in between. CDR3 DNA sequence: TGTGCCAGCAGTTACTCTCCAGGGCGCTCCTACGAGCAGTACTTC. As protein: CASSYSPGRSYEQYF.

The V and J genes are TRBV19 and TRBJ2-3; D possibly corresponds to TRBD1 (5 bases). CDR3 length equals 14 residues. V gave up 5 bases and J gave up 6 bases, with 15 bases separating them. Germline V gene data show CDR1 as LNHDA and CDR2 as SQIVND (reference sequence). CDR3 DNA sequence: TGTGCCAGTAGTTCTACCCAGGGTACCGATACGCAGTATTTT. Translated, it gives CASSSTQGTDTQYF. Full variable domain (remainder filled in from reference TRBV19 and TRBJ2-3): DGGITQSPKYLFRKEGQNVTLSCEQNLNHDAMYWYRQDPGQGLRLIYYSQIVNDFQKGDIAEGYSVSREKKESFPLTVTSAQKNPTAFYLCASSSTQGTDTQYFGPGTRLTVL.

This chain joins TRBV6-5 and TRBJ1-1; D not resolved. Trimming removed 0 bases from V and 5 bases from J, with 10 bases in between. CDR3 length: 14 residues. CDR1 and CDR2 (germline): MNHEY, SVGAGI. CDR3 sequence: CASSYSRSRTEAFF. CDR3 nucleotide sequence: TGTGCCAGCAGTTACTCCCGTTCCCGGACTGAAGCTTTCTTT.

DNA for the CDR3: TGTGCCAGCAGCTCCCGGGCCGGGGAGCTGTTTTTT. Residues: CASSSRAGELFF. This chain connects TRBV11-3 to TRBJ2-2; D gene unclear. The length of the CDR3 is 12 residues. Trimming removed 4 bases at V and 6 bases at J, with 6 bases between. Germline CDR1 and CDR2: SGHNT and YENEEA.

The chain's CDR3 is CATSTSGGVTDTQYF. The CDR3 nucleotides are TGTGCCACCAGTACTAGCGGGGGAGTCACAGATACGCAGTATTTT. This chain links TRBV15 with TRBJ2-3; TRBD2 matches at 11 bases. The ends lost 6 bases at V and 2 bases at J; junction bases unmatched: 4. In germline, CDR1 is LNHNV, CDR2 YYDKDF (reference sequence). This CDR3 is built from 15 residues. Using reference TRBV15 and TRBJ2-3 for the parts outside the CDR3, the full variable domain is DAMVIQNPRYQVTQFGKPVTLSCSQTLNHNVMYWYQQKSSQAPKLLFHYYDKDFNNEADTPDNFQSRRPNTSFCFLDIRSPGLGDTAMYLCATSTSGGVTDTQYFGPGTRLTVL.

This chain uses TRBV19 with TRBJ2-5, with 12 bases lining up with TRBD1. Germline CDR1 and CDR2: LNHDA and SQIVND (reference sequence). CDR3 length equals 16 residues. With 4 bases clipped from V and 5 bases from J, the junction kept 8 bases outside the gene matches. CDR3 DNA sequence: TGTGCCAGTAGTACGGACGGGACAGGGGGCCGGGAGACCCAGTACTTC. Its protein product is CASSTDGTGGRETQYF. Drawing the rest from reference TRBV19 and TRBJ2-5, the complete variable domain is DGGITQSPKYLFRKEGQNVTLSCEQNLNHDAMYWYRQDPGQGLRLIYYSQIVNDFQKGDIAEGYSVSREKKESFPLTVTSAQKNPTAFYLCASSTDGTGGRETQYFGPGTRLLVL.

The V call is TRBV5-6, the J call TRBJ2-6; possible D gene TRBD1, 6 bases. The germline gives CDR1 SGHDT, CDR2 YYEEEE. The CDR3 consists of 18 residues. V was clipped by 0 bases and J by 0 bases, with 13 bases between them. CDR3: CASSLEPWTVSGANVLTF. CDR3 nucleotide sequence: TGTGCCAGCAGCTTGGAGCCTTGGACAGTCTCTGGGGCCAACGTCCTGACTTTC.

The V call is TRBV19, the J call TRBJ1-6, with 9 bases aligning to TRBD1. The germline V gene has CDR1 LNHDA and CDR2 SQIVND (reference sequence). Trimming removed 5 bases from V and 7 bases from J; junction bases left unmatched: 0. The CDR3 length is 13 residues. CDR3 nucleotide sequence: TGTGCCAGTAGTGGGACAGGGAATTCACCCCTCCACTTT. Its protein is CASSGTGNSPLHF.

The V and J genes are TRBV19 and TRBJ2-2; a weak D match, TRBD1 (5 bases). Trimming stripped 4 bases from V and 5 bases from J, with 5 bases between. CDR1 LNHDA and CDR2 SQIVND come from the germline V gene (reference sequence). The CDR3 is 12 amino acids. CDR3: CASSKGTGELFF. As DNA, the CDR3 is TGTGCCAGTAGTAAGGGGACCGGGGAGCTGTTTTTT. Together with reference TRBV19 and TRBJ2-2, the CDR3 gives the full variable domain: DGGITQSPKYLFRKEGQNVTLSCEQNLNHDAMYWYRQDPGQGLRLIYYSQIVNDFQKGDIAEGYSVSREKKESFPLTVTSAQKNPTAFYLCASSKGTGELFFGEGSRLTVL.

V is TRBV6-6 and J is TRBJ1-6; D uncertain. The V and J ends lost 2 bases and 5 bases respectively, with 7 bases between them. The CDR3 consists of 14 residues. CDR1 is MNHNY and CDR2 is SVGAGI in the germline V gene (reference sequence). As DNA, the CDR3 is TGTGCCAGCAGTTACGCGGAGGATAATTCACCCCTCCACTTT. Its translation is CASSYAEDNSPLHF.

J is TRBJ2-7 and V is TRBV4-2; 9 bases map to TRBD1. J gave up 3 bases and V 2 bases, and 8 bases lay outside the gene matches. This CDR3 is 16 amino acids long. The germline V gene has CDR1 LGHNA and CDR2 YNFKEQ. The CDR3 sequence is CASSQWTGAPGYEQYF. CDR3 nucleotide sequence: TGTGCCAGCAGCCAATGGACAGGGGCACCCGGCTACGAGCAGTACTTC.

The chain couples TRBV3-1 (or the pseudogene TRBV3-2) to TRBJ2-1; 8 positions agree with TRBD2. CDR1 and CDR2 (germline): LGHDT, YNNKEL (reference sequence). V lost 0 bases, J lost 5 bases, and 9 bases stayed unmatched. This CDR3 has 17 residues. The CDR3 nucleotides read TGTGCCAGCAGCCAAGAATTGAGGCGGGAGGTGGACAATGAGCAGTTCTTC. Amino acids: CASSQELRREVDNEQFF.

The chain recombines TRBV19 with TRBJ2-1, with TRBD2 as a possible D gene (5 bases). Trimming pared 5 bases from V and 6 bases from J, leaving 17 bases between. The CDR3 totals 15 residues. Germline V CDR1 and CDR2: LNHDA, SQIVND (reference sequence). The CDR3: CASSPRGSRRNEQFF. The CDR3 nucleotides read TGTGCCAGTAGTCCACGGGGTAGCCGGCGCAATGAGCAGTTCTTC.

The chain couples TRBV27 to TRBJ2-1; no clear D gene. Trimming pared 3 bases from V and 5 bases from J, leaving 2 bases between. This CDR3 spans 11 amino acids. Germline-derived CDR1 and CDR2 are MNHEY and SMNVEV (reference sequence). As DNA, the CDR3 is TGTGCCAGCAGTTTTAACAATGAGCAGTTCTTC. It encodes CASSFNNEQFF.

This chain uses TRBV10-1 with TRBJ1-1; no clear D gene. Germline lookup yields CDR1 WNHNN and CDR2 SYGVQD (reference sequence). This CDR3 spans 13 amino acids. Trimming cost V 10 bases and J 1 base, with 13 bases left between them. CDR3 DNA sequence: TGCGCCACCCAAAGACGGGGGAACACTGAAGCTTTCTTT. Translated, it gives CATQRRGNTEAFF.

This chain's CDR3 is CASTESGQGSNQPQHF. The CDR3 bases are TGTGCCAGCACCGAATCGGGACAGGGCAGCAATCAGCCCCAGCATTTT. The chain has TRBV28 and TRBJ1-5; 9 nucleotides agree with TRBD1. V trimming: 7 bases; J trimming: 1 base; junction bases outside the gene matches: 8. Germline V gene lookup returns CDR1 MDHEN and CDR2 SYDVKM. This CDR3 comprises 16 residues.

The chain has TRBV5-1 and TRBJ2-5; D is perhaps TRBD1 (6 bases). Between the trimmed V and J ends, which lost 6 bases and 0 bases, there was a span of 15 bases. The CDR3 covers 15 residues. Germline V lookup: CDR1 SGHRS, CDR2 YFSETQ. The chain's CDR3 is CASNFWGPYQETQYF. The CDR3, as DNA: TGCGCCAGCAATTTTTGGGGGCCATACCAAGAGACCCAGTACTTC.

This chain connects TRBV18 to TRBJ2-1; a possible D gene is TRBD2 (5 bases). Germline V gene sequence: CDR1 KGHSH, CDR2 LQKENI. The CDR3 runs to 15 residues. Trimming cost V 5 bases and J 6 bases, with 17 bases left between them. The CDR3 protein is CASSVTRGSRNEQFF. For the CDR3, the DNA is TGTGCCAGCTCAGTAACCCGGGGATCCCGCAATGAGCAGTTCTTC.

The chain combines TRBV6-5 with TRBJ2-2, with D tentatively TRBD2 (5 bases). The CDR3 extends over 16 amino acids. Trimming pared 4 bases from V and 6 bases from J, leaving 18 bases between. Germline CDR1 is MNHEY and CDR2 is SVGAGI. The CDR3 sequence: CASSSDSRVLAGELFF. The CDR3 nucleotides are TGTGCCAGCAGTTCGGACTCACGGGTGTTAGCCGGGGAGCTGTTTTTT.

The chain employs TRBV7-3 and TRBJ2-1; 12 nucleotides match TRBD2. V lost 0 bases to trimming and J lost 8 bases; unmatched junction nucleotides: 5. The length of the CDR3 is 16 residues. Germline V CDR1 and CDR2: SGHTA, FQGTGA. CDR3 sequence reads: CASSLTLAGGPDEQFF. Here the CDR3 DNA reads TGTGCCAGCAGCTTAACCCTAGCGGGAGGGCCTGATGAGCAGTTCTTC.

The gene calls are TRBV4-1 and TRBJ1-2, with 8 bases fitting TRBD1. CDR1 is MGHRA, CDR2 YSYEKL, per germline. This CDR3 contains 15 residues. Trimming removed 2 bases from V and 2 bases from J; junction bases left unmatched: 4. The CDR3 DNA reads as TGCGCCAGCAGCCAAACGACAGGGGAGAACTATGGCTACACCTTC. Translation gives CASSQTTGENYGYTF.

The chain uses TRBV11-3 and TRBJ2-2; TRBD2 matches at 8 bases. The V and J ends lost 4 bases and 1 base, in that order; junction bases with no gene match: 8. This CDR3 is built from 17 residues. Germline V gene lookup returns CDR1 SGHNT and CDR2 YENEEA. The CDR3 nucleotides read TGTGCCAGCAGCTCCTGGCTAGCGGGCCGGAACACCGGGGAGCTGTTTTTT. It is translated as CASSSWLAGRNTGELFF.